This passage covers 24 T cell receptor beta chains from one sample sequenced in a study of beta chain features in type 1 diabetes. cDNA synthesis used the whole RNA isolate, giving expressed TCRB sequences. The method was immunoSEQ multiplex PCR; TCRdb's version includes in-frame clones alone and lacks a portion of them. Here the sample spans hundreds of thousands of clones, around an eighth being singletons. General observations from the study: Among patients with Type 1 diabetes, TCRB CDR3s were moderately but significantly shorter in every one of the four CD4+ subsets.

No antigen has been assigned to these receptors. Sequenced sample: naive CD4+ T cells from blood. These receptors all come from a man aged 25-45 years with type 1 diabetes.

The gene calls are TRBV19 and TRBJ2-5, with D perhaps TRBD2 (7 bases). V lost 7 bases and J lost 1, with 13 bases in between. CDR1 LNHDA and CDR2 SQIVND come from the germline V gene (reference sequence). The CDR3 covers 14 residues. DNA for the CDR3: TGTGCCAGTAATTCGGGGGGCAGCCAAGAGACCCAGTACTTC. This gives the protein CASNSGGSQETQYF.

A few counts support this clone. The V call is TRBV9, the J call TRBJ2-1; D is unresolved. The CDR3 sequence is 14 residues long. The germline gives CDR1 SGDLS, CDR2 YYNGEE. Trimming pared 0 bases from V and 3 bases from J, leaving 7 bases between. CDR3 DNA: TGTGCCAGCAGCGTAGATCCAGACTACAATGAGCAGTTCTTC. It specifies CASSVDPDYNEQFF.

This clone turned up a few times. The chain is built from TRBV29-1 and TRBJ2-3; TRBD2 agrees at 12 bases. Losses at the gene ends were 5 bases for V and 12 bases for J; bases not matched to a gene: 18. The germline V gene has CDR1 SQVTM and CDR2 ANQGSEA. This CDR3 is 16 amino acids long. This CDR3 reads CSVQPRLAGEWVPQYF. The CDR3 DNA is TGCAGCGTTCAGCCACGACTAGCGGGAGAGTGGGTTCCTCAGTATTTT.

This chain links TRBV21-1 with TRBJ2-2; the table's D gene call, TRBD2, was not cross checked with the DNA. TRBV21-1 is shown as a pseudogene. This CDR3 has 17 amino acids. The CDR3 nucleotides are TGTGCCAGCAGCAGGTTTCTTAGCGGACCCCGCGACGGGGAGCTGTTTTTT. Amino acids: CASSRFLSGPRDGELFF.

The rearrangement joins TRBV18 to TRBJ2-1, with 8 bases matching TRBD2. V lost 3 bases, J lost 8 bases, and 9 bases stayed unmatched. The CDR3 sequence is 15 residues long. Looked up from germline, CDR1 is KGHSH and CDR2 is LQKENI. The CDR3 DNA reads as TGTGCCAGCTCACCGCCGGGGACTAGTAACGATGAGCAGTTCTTC. Translating it yields CASSPPGTSNDEQFF.

This clone occurred a few times. This specimen includes other DNA sequences encoding the same CDR3. This rearrangement joins TRBV28 to TRBJ2-7, with TRBD2 as a possible D gene (6 bases). The V end was cut by 8 bases, the J end by 4 bases, with 6 bases between. Germline V gives CDR1 MDHEN, CDR2 SYDVKM. The CDR3 runs 10 residues. This chain's CDR3 is CASGRYEQYF. As DNA, the CDR3 is TGTGCCAGCGGGAGGTACGAGCAGTACTTC.

This sequence joins TRBV7-9 and TRBJ2-3; 12 nucleotides agree with TRBD2. After removal of 8 bases from V and 7 bases from J, the junction contained 7 bases not matched to a gene. The CDR3 is 14 residues long. Germline loops: CDR1 SEHNR, CDR2 FQNEAQ (reference sequence). The CDR3 sequence is CASATSGSVNTQYF. CDR3 DNA: TGTGCCAGCGCGACTAGCGGGAGCGTGAATACGCAGTATTTT.

CDR3 in amino acids: CASSYNQPQHF. The CDR3 nucleotides read TGTGCCAGCAGCTACAATCAGCCCCAGCATTTT. The gene calls are TRBV28 and TRBJ1-5, with D uncertain. This CDR3 has 11 residues. V was trimmed by 6 bases and J by 3 bases, leaving 3 bases between them. The germline V gene has CDR1 MDHEN and CDR2 SYDVKM.

The sample holds a few counts of this clone. This sample also contains other DNA sequences that code for the same CDR3. The V gene is TRBV30, the J gene TRBJ2-7, with D uncertain. Trimming stripped 0 bases from V and 4 bases from J, with 7 bases between. The CDR3 is 12 residues long. The germline CDR1 and CDR2 sequences are GTSNPN and SVGIG (reference sequence). The CDR3 bases are TGTGCCTGGAGTGTAGGCGGTTACGAGCAGTACTTC. Its translation is CAWSVGGYEQYF. The entire variable domain, with the rest obtained from reference TRBV30 and TRBJ2-7, is as follows: SQTIHQWPATLVQPVGSPLSLECTVEGTSNPNLYWYRQAAGRGLQLLFYSVGIGQISSEVPQNLSASRPQDRQFILSSKKLLLSDSGFYLCAWSVGGYEQYFGPGTRLTVT.

This clone turned up a few times. The rearrangement joins TRBV28 to TRBJ2-2; D is unresolved. V lost 7 bases to trimming and J lost 0 bases, with 3 bases between them. Looked up from germline, CDR1 is MDHEN and CDR2 is SYDVKM. The CDR3 is made up of 12 amino acids. The CDR3 sequence: CASIANTGELFF. The CDR3 bases are TGTGCCAGCATCGCGAACACCGGGGAGCTGTTTTTT.

The V call is TRBV5-1, the J call TRBJ2-5; D possibly corresponds to TRBD2 (6 bases). This CDR3 has 15 residues. V gave up 1 base and J gave up 4 bases, with 14 bases separating them. In germline, CDR1 is SGHRS, CDR2 YFSETQ. In DNA form, the CDR3 reads TGCGCCAGCAGCTTGAGTTTGGGGGGAGCAGAGACCCAGTACTTC. Residues: CASSLSLGGAETQYF.

The CDR3 region has the DNA TGTGCCATCAGTGAGGCCGAACCCGGCGGGGAGCAGTACTTC. Protein sequence: CAISEAEPGGEQYF. This chain links TRBV10-3 with TRBJ2-7; D is possibly TRBD2 (5 bases). The CDR3 length is 14 residues. V dropped 2 bases and J dropped 7 bases, with 15 bases sitting between them. Germline loops: CDR1 ENHRY, CDR2 SYGVKD.

This clone was found a few times. The genes are TRBV29-1 and TRBJ1-2; D unclear. Trimming pared 7 bases from V and 10 bases from J, leaving 7 bases between. Germline CDR1 SQVTM, CDR2 ANQGSEA. The CDR3 covers 8 residues. The CDR3 region has the DNA TGCAGCGCGGGATCCTACACCTTC. It specifies CSAGSYTF.

This clone turned up a few times. The chain links TRBV28 to TRBJ2-3; TRBD2 agrees at 8 bases. The CDR3 loop spans 18 amino acids. J was trimmed by 2 bases and V by 1 base; bases with no gene match: 11. Germline lookup yields CDR1 MDHEN and CDR2 SYDVKM. The CDR3 reads CASSLLTSANLVTDTQYF. The DNA of the CDR3 is TGTGCCAGCAGTTTATTGACTAGCGCGAATCTGGTCACAGATACGCAGTATTTT.

The chain links TRBV30 to TRBJ1-5; D is perhaps TRBD1 (5 bases). Looked up from germline, CDR1 is GTSNPN and CDR2 is SVGIG (reference sequence). This CDR3 is built from 13 residues. V lost 0 bases and J 9 bases, leaving 12 bases between the germline ends. The CDR3 nucleotides read TGTGCCTGGAGTGTAGGAGGGGCCGGGCCCCAGCATTTT. Protein sequence: CAWSVGGAGPQHF.

The chain has TRBV9 and TRBJ2-2; 15 positions agree with TRBD2. V was pared by 5 bases and J by 0 bases, with 5 bases of the junction left unmatched. Germline CDR1 SGDLS, CDR2 YYNGEE. The CDR3 sequence is 18 residues long. The DNA for the CDR3 is TGTGCCAGCAGTCAGGGACTAGCGGGAGGAACGAACACCGGGGAGCTGTTTTTT. This encodes CASSQGLAGGTNTGELFF.

This clone was recorded a few times. V is TRBV19 and J is TRBJ2-5; tentatively, D is TRBD1 (5 bases). This CDR3 spans 14 amino acids. The germline V gene encodes CDR1 LNHDA and CDR2 SQIVND (reference sequence). V lost 4 bases to trimming and J lost 2 bases, with 11 bases between them. In DNA, the CDR3 is TGTGCCAGTAGTAACCCAACAGGTCAAGAGACCCAGTACTTC. This gives the protein CASSNPTGQETQYF.

This clone appeared a few times. The CDR3 is CASSFGSRVTQYF. The DNA for the CDR3 is TGTGCCAGCAGTTTTGGATCTCGGGTGACCCAGTACTTC. The chain has TRBV27 and TRBJ2-5; no clear D. The germline CDR1 and CDR2 sequences are MNHEY and SMNVEV (reference sequence). This CDR3 is built from 13 residues. Deletions cut 3 bases from V and 7 bases from J, with 12 bases between.

This clone was seen a few times. The chain links TRBV27 to TRBJ2-1, with D maybe TRBD1 (5 bases). The CDR3 spans 17 residues. The germline gives CDR1 MNHEY, CDR2 SMNVEV (reference sequence). Deletions cut 8 bases from V and 0 bases from J, with 20 bases between. CDR3 region: CASGTSRQSSSYNEQFF. CDR3 coding DNA: TGTGCCAGCGGAACCTCCCGACAGTCCAGCTCCTACAATGAGCAGTTCTTC.

V usage is TRBV6-6 and J usage is TRBJ1-1; tentatively, D is TRBD1 (6 bases). The CDR3 runs 16 residues. CDR1 and CDR2 from the germline V gene are MNHNY and SVGAGI (reference sequence). As DNA, the CDR3 is TGTGTAATTTCAGGACAGCCGGGATTAATGAACACTGAAGCTTTCTTT. It encodes CVISGQPGLMNTEAFF.

The chain employs TRBV2 and TRBJ1-1; possibly TRBD1 for D (6 bases). This CDR3 is 13 amino acids long. From germline, CDR1 is SNHLY and CDR2 FYNNEI. V was clipped by 5 bases and J by 10 bases, with 17 bases between them. Here the CDR3 reads CASSSQGRKGAFF. CDR3 nucleotide sequence: TGTGCCAGCAGTTCACAGGGTCGGAAGGGAGCTTTCTTT.

For the CDR3, the DNA is TGTGCCAGCAGCTGGCGAGGTTCGGGAGGTCATGCAGATACGCAGTATTTT. Its protein product is CASSWRGSGGHADTQYF. V usage is TRBV7-2 and J usage is TRBJ2-3, with 7 nucleotides matching TRBD2. Germline CDR1 SGHTA, CDR2 FQGNSA. The V and J ends lost 4 bases and 4 bases, in that order; junction bases with no gene match: 14. The length of the CDR3 is 17 residues.

This clone showed up just a few times. The gene calls are TRBV28 and TRBJ2-7, with TRBD2 matching over 14 bases. Germline loops: CDR1 MDHEN, CDR2 SYDVKM. With 8 bases clipped from V and 3 bases from J, the junction kept 3 bases outside the gene matches. CDR3 length: 14 residues. The DNA of the CDR3 is TGTGCCAGCCGGGGGACTAGCGGGAGCTACGAGCAGTACTTC. Encoded protein: CASRGTSGSYEQYF.

This chain links TRBV5-4 with TRBJ2-5; 8 nucleotides line up with TRBD1. V shed 4 bases and J 2 bases; nucleotides not matched to a gene: 4. CDR1 and CDR2 from the germline V gene are SGHNT and YYREEE (reference sequence). The CDR3 covers 14 residues. The CDR3 nucleotides read TGTGCCAGCAGCAGAAACAGGGGGCAAGAGACCCAGTACTTC. Translation gives CASSRNRGQETQYF.